This is a list of T cell receptor beta chains from one sample in a study of Graves' ophthalmopathy and Graves' hyperthyroidism. TCRdb processed the multiplex PCR reads anew with MiXCR; each CDR3 protein has one entry. The sample lists a few hundred thousand distinct CDR3 sequences, 21% seen once, with around 3% in the top ten. Source material: peripheral blood. The receptors derive from a woman under 30 with stable Graves' hyperthyroidism. CDR3s include the opening cysteine and the closing phenylalanine or tryptophan. The D gene is left open where the match is weak. Not every row has a clone size; where given, it reads once, few, many or a size class.

j_call	cdr3_length	d_call	v_call	clone_size	cdr3_nt	cdr3_aa
TRBJ2-7	13	NA	TRBV5-1	many	TGCGCCAGCGCGACGGGGGCGGGGTACGAGCAGTACTTC	CASATGAGYEQYF
TRBJ2-7	14	NA	TRBV4-3	few	TGCGCCAGCAGCCAAGATGGAGGTACCCACGAGCAGTACTTC	CASSQDGGTHEQYF
TRBJ2-7	15	NA	TRBV4-2	NA	TGTGCCAGCAGCCAAGGCGCTACAGGAATCTACGAGCAGTACTTC	CASSQGATGIYEQYF
TRBJ2-7	13	NA	TRBV6-2/TRBV6-3	many	TGTGCCAGCAGTTACGGCGGCGGGGACGAGCAGTACTTC	CASSYGGGDEQYF
TRBJ1-5	14	NA	TRBV28	many	TGTGCCAGCAGTTTTTTCGGTGCGGCTCAGCCCCAGCATTTT	CASSFFGAAQPQHF
TRBJ2-7	15	NA	TRBV6-1	many	TGTGCCAGCAGACACCCGGGGCACAGTCCCTACGAGCAGTACTTC	CASRHPGHSPYEQYF
TRBJ2-7	12	NA	TRBV28	many	TGTGCCACCCTGTCTGGGGAGCACGAGCAGTACTTC	CATLSGEHEQYF
TRBJ2-4	17	TRBD1	TRBV12-3/TRBV12-4	many	TGTGCCAGCAGCCGGGACAGGGGGCAAAGAGCCAAAAACATTCAGTACTTC	CASSRDRGQRAKNIQYF
TRBJ1-2	16	NA	TRBV4-2	NA	TGTGCCAGCAGTCAAGAAGGGAACAGGGCGGACTATGGCTACACCTTC	CASSQEGNRADYGYTF
TRBJ1-5	15	TRBD1	TRBV10-3	many	TGTGCCACAGCTTTTGACAGGGAAGGCAATCAGCCCCAGCATTTT	CATAFDREGNQPQHF
TRBJ2-7	13	NA	TRBV2	NA	TGTGCCAGCCTAGACAGGATATACTACGAGCAGTACTTC	CASLDRIYYEQYF
TRBJ1-5	14	NA	TRBV10-2	NA	TGCGCCAGCAGTGAGAGCGGTAGCAATCAGCCCCAGCATTTT	CASSESGSNQPQHF
TRBJ2-7	14	TRBD2	TRBV2	few	TGTGCCAGCAGAGAAAGCGGGGGGGACTACGAGCAGTACTTC	CASRESGGDYEQYF
TRBJ2-7	13	TRBD1	TRBV7-8	many	TGTGCCAGCAGCGCGGACAGGACCTACGAGCAGTACTTC	CASSADRTYEQYF
TRBJ1-1	15	NA	TRBV12-3/TRBV12-4	NA	TGTGCCAGCAGTTTAAGACAGGCCCTAAGACCTGAAGCTTTCTTT	CASSLRQALRPEAFF
TRBJ2-2	17	NA	TRBV6-2/TRBV6-3	many	TGTGCCAGCAGTTACTGGAGCGGAAGAGGGAACACCGGGGAGCTGTTTTTT	CASSYWSGRGNTGELFF
TRBJ1-1	12	NA	TRBV7-6	many	TGTGCCAGCAGGTCTTTCGGGTTTGAAGCTTTCTTT	CASRSFGFEAFF